These T cell receptor beta chains were read from a single sample in a study of blood T cell repertoires in COVID-19. TCRdb's copy holds only in-frame clones and misses some; the assay was immunoSEQ multiplex PCR. The table lists 250,000 or so clones, around 93% of them singletons, with about 3% in the top ten. What was sequenced was PBMCs or T cells enriched from blood (not recorded which). These receptors were taken from a middle-aged man who had been exposed to COVID-19. The CDR3 runs from the conserved cysteine through the conserved F or W. The D gene is left open where the match is weak. Rows give clone size only sometimes, using once, few, many, or a class for an expanded clone.

>few|TRBJ2-2|-|TRBV19
CASRPPSVGELFF
TGTGCCAGTAGGCCTCCTAGCGTGGGGGAGCTGTTTTTT
>-|TRBJ2-1|TRBD2|TRBV27
CASSLAGGTNEQFF
TGTGCCAGCAGTCTAGCGGGCGGCACCAATGAGCAGTTCTTC
>-|TRBJ2-1|TRBD2|TRBV10-1
CASSDFGTSGYNEQFF
TGCGCCAGCAGTGACTTTGGGACTAGCGGATACAATGAGCAGTTCTTC
>-|TRBJ2-3|TRBD2|TRBV19
CASSMRVAGDGGTDTQYF
TGTGCCAGTAGTATGAGGGTAGCGGGAGATGGAGGGACAGATACGCAGTATTTT
>-|TRBJ2-1|TRBD2|TRBV27
CASSFPPTSGRSYNEQFF
TGTGCCAGCAGTTTTCCCCCAACTAGCGGGAGGTCCTACAATGAGCAGTTCTTC
>-|TRBJ2-1|-|TRBV5-1
CASSSDSNNEQFF
TGCGCCAGCAGCTCGGACTCCAACAATGAGCAGTTCTTC
>-|TRBJ1-5|TRBD1|TRBV20-1
CSASWDSGLGRNQPQHF
TGCAGTGCTAGTTGGGACAGCGGATTAGGCCGCAATCAGCCCCAGCATTTT
>few|TRBJ2-7|TRBD2|TRBV7-2
CASSLGLAGDEQYF
TGTGCCAGCAGCTTGGGACTAGCGGGAGACGAGCAGTACTTC
>-|TRBJ1-3|TRBD1|TRBV18
CASSPRGTGDSGNTIYF
TGTGCCAGCTCACCACGAGGGACAGGGGATTCGGGAAACACCATATATTTT
>-|TRBJ2-1|TRBD2|TRBV30
CAWSTGGLNEQFF
TGTGCCTGGAGTACGGGAGGGTTAAATGAGCAGTTCTTC
>-|TRBJ1-1|-|TRBV27
CASSFLRSNTEAFF
TGTGCCAGCAGTTTTTTGAGATCGAACACTGAAGCTTTCTTT
>-|TRBJ2-7|TRBD2|TRBV6-2/TRBV6-3
CASSYRGTSGETYEQYF
TGTGCCAGCAGTTACCGCGGGACTAGCGGGGAAACCTACGAGCAGTACTTC
>-|TRBJ2-7|-|TRBV29-1
CSVGTASYEQYF
TGCAGCGTTGGGACAGCTTCCTACGAGCAGTACTTC
>-|TRBJ1-1|-|TRBV5-4
CASSPQAQIGTEAFF
TGTGCCAGCAGCCCGCAGGCGCAGATAGGTACTGAAGCTTTCTTT
>once|TRBJ2-7|-|TRBV9
CASSVDGYEQYF
TGTGCCAGCAGCGTAGACGGCTACGAGCAGTACTTC
>-|TRBJ2-2|-|TRBV11-2
CASSLGAPLTGELFF
TGTGCCAGCAGCTTGGGGGCCCCTCTCACCGGGGAGCTGTTTTTT
>-|TRBJ1-4|TRBD1|TRBV6-6
CASRGQAINEKLFF
TGTGCCAGCAGGGGACAGGCGATTAATGAAAAACTGTTTTTT
>-|TRBJ2-5|TRBD1|TRBV5-1
CASSFYQGAGETQYF
TGCGCCAGCAGCTTCTACCAGGGGGCTGGAGAGACCCAGTACTTC
>-|TRBJ1-1|-|TRBV28
CASSYQMGGTEAFF
TGTGCCAGCAGTTACCAGATGGGGGGCACTGAAGCTTTCTTT